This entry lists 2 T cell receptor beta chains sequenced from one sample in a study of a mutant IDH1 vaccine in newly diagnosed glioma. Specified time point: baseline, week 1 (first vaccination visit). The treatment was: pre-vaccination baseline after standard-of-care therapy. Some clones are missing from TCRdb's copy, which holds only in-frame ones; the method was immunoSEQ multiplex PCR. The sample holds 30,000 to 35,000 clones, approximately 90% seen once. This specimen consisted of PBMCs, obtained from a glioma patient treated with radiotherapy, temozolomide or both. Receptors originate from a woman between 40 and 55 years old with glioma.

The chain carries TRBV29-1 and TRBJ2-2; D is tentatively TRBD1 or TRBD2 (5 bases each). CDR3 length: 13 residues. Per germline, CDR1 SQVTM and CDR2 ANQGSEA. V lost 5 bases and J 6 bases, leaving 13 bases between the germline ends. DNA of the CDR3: TGCAGCGTTCGGGACCCCCGGGCCGGGGAGCTGTTTTTT. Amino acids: CSVRDPRAGELFF.

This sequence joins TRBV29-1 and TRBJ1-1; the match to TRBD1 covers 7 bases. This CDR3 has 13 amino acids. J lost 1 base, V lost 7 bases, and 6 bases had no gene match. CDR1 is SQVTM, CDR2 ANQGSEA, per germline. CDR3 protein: CSAKGQPNTEAFF. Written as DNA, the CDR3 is TGCAGCGCTAAGGGACAGCCGAACACTGAAGCTTTCTTT.